Presented here are 23 T cell receptor beta chains from one specimen sequenced in a study of PD-1 blockade in classical Hodgkin lymphoma. This sample's time point: cycle 4 day 1 (C4D1), after more than five weeks of nivolumab. Exposure to brentuximab vedotin varied, and each patient had relapsed following autologous stem cell transplantation. The CD4+ T cells used were purified from thawed PBMCs through magnetic negative selection. Data came from immunoSEQ multiplex PCR; TCRdb stores just in-frame clones and leaves some out. The data contain about 27,000 clones, about 85% of them singletons. Sequencing was performed on CD4+ T cells from blood, taken before the fourth cycle of nivolumab. These receptors originate from a human donor with classical Hodgkin lymphoma.

The rearrangement uses TRBV11-2 and TRBJ2-7; 12 bases match TRBD2. The length of the CDR3 is 15 residues. CDR1 is SGHAT and CDR2 is FQNNGV in the germline V gene. Trimming cost V 5 bases and J 6 bases; bases outside gene matches: 8. The CDR3 spells CASSVRLAGDAEQYF. CDR3 nucleotides: TGTGCCAGCAGCGTCAGACTAGCGGGAGATGCCGAGCAGTACTTC.

This clone turned up a few times. The chain carries TRBV4-1 and TRBJ1-1, with D maybe TRBD1 (6 bases). Germline values: CDR1 MGHRA, CDR2 YSYEKL. The CDR3 contains 15 residues. With 2 bases removed from V and 6 bases from J, the gap between germline ends came to 16 bases. The CDR3 nucleotides read TGCGCCAGCAGCCAATCAGGGGTGGCACCCCCTGAAGCTTTCTTT. It yields the protein CASSQSGVAPPEAFF.

Here the CDR3 reads CASSRQGIEAFF. Here the CDR3 DNA reads TGTGCCAGCAGCCGACAGGGTATTGAAGCTTTCTTT. V and J are TRBV7-9 and TRBJ1-1; 7 nucleotides align to TRBD1. Germline CDR1 reads SEHNR; CDR2 reads FQNEAQ (reference sequence). This CDR3 has 12 residues. V lost 5 bases to trimming and J lost 7 bases; unmatched junction nucleotides: 4.

Only a few counts were recorded for this clone. The chain carries TRBV4-3 and TRBJ1-1; the D is unclear. The V end was cut by 1 base, the J end by 2 bases, with 8 bases between. The CDR3 is 14 residues long. Germline V gives CDR1 LGHNA, CDR2 YSLEER. The CDR3 sequence: CASSQAPGNTEAFF. The CDR3 DNA reads TGCGCCAGCAGCCAAGCTCCAGGAAACACTGAAGCTTTCTTT.

This chain links TRBV28 with TRBJ1-4; tentatively, D is TRBD1 (5 bases). The V gene lost 6 bases and the J gene lost 0 bases, with 20 bases spanning the gap. Per the germline V gene, CDR1 is MDHEN and CDR2 is SYDVKM. The CDR3 is made up of 18 amino acids. CDR3 nucleotides: TGTGCCAGCAGCCCGGGCCGGGGGGTGGGAGCAACTAATGAAAAACTGTTTTTT. Amino acids: CASSPGRGVGATNEKLFF.

This clone was detected only once. The chain employs TRBV7-6 and TRBJ2-3; 11 nucleotides match TRBD2. Germline V gene data show CDR1 as SGHVS and CDR2 as FNYEAQ. This CDR3 has 18 residues. V shed 6 bases, J shed 0 bases, and the junction held 11 bases outside the gene matches. The CDR3 region has the DNA TGTGCCAGCAGACTAACTAGCGGGGGATTCTCTAGCACAGATACGCAGTATTTT. It translates to CASRLTSGGFSSTDTQYF.

V usage is TRBV2 and J usage is TRBJ2-1; D gene ambiguous. Germline V gives CDR1 SNHLY, CDR2 FYNNEI. The CDR3 runs 13 residues. V shed 5 bases and J shed 5 bases, with 10 bases lying between them. The DNA for the CDR3 is TGTGCCAGCAGTTTCACGGTGAACAATGAGCAGTTCTTC. This gives the protein CASSFTVNNEQFF.

CDR3 sequence reads: CASSSGQVANTEAFF. CDR3 nucleotides: TGTGCCAGCAGTTCCGGACAGGTCGCGAACACTGAAGCTTTCTTT. The chain joins TRBV27 to TRBJ1-1; 7 bases agree with TRBD1. Germline V gene sequence: CDR1 MNHEY, CDR2 SMNVEV (reference sequence). V was clipped by 4 bases and J by 1 base; unmatched bases: 6. CDR3 length: 15 residues.

The chain carries TRBV10-1 and TRBJ2-5, with TRBD2 matching over 10 bases. After removal of 3 bases from V and 5 bases from J, the junction contained 12 bases not matched to a gene. Germline CDR1 WNHNN, CDR2 SYGVQD (reference sequence). This CDR3 spans 17 amino acids. The CDR3 bases are TGCGCCAGCAGTGAAAAAGAGGGACTAGCGACGTCGGAGACCCAGTACTTC. Its translation: CASSEKEGLATSETQYF.

V is TRBV7-2 and J is TRBJ2-5; 9 positions match TRBD1. Germline CDR1 reads SGHTA; CDR2 reads FQGNSA. The CDR3 totals 14 residues. Trimming took 7 bases from V and 5 from J; bases not matched to a gene: 8. CDR3 sequence reads: CASNLGQGLETQYF. The CDR3 nucleotides read TGTGCCAGCAACTTGGGACAGGGCTTGGAGACCCAGTACTTC.

The genes are TRBV7-2 and TRBJ1-3; D remains ambiguous. The germline V gene encodes CDR1 SGHTA and CDR2 FQGNSA. This CDR3 comprises 14 residues. V lost 5 bases to trimming and J lost 0 bases, with 8 bases between them. This chain's CDR3 is CASSPQSSGNTIYF. In nucleotides, the CDR3 is TGTGCCAGCAGCCCCCAGAGCTCTGGAAACACCATATATTTT.

The genes are TRBV5-1 and TRBJ2-1; D remains ambiguous. Per germline, CDR1 SGHRS and CDR2 YFSETQ. CDR3 length equals 12 residues. V was cut by 3 bases and J by 10 bases, with 11 bases left in between. The CDR3, as DNA: TGCGCCAGCAGCTCAACCCGGAGCGAGCAGTTCTTC. Its translation is CASSSTRSEQFF.

The rearrangement uses TRBV2 and TRBJ2-5; D is ambiguous. The V end lost 2 bases, the J end lost 5 bases, and 9 bases lay between the germline ends. Germline loops: CDR1 SNHLY, CDR2 FYNNEI. The CDR3 covers 13 residues. CDR3 bases: TGTGCCAGCAGTGAACTGTTTGGGGAGACCCAGTACTTC. Translation: CASSELFGETQYF.

This sequence joins TRBV2 and TRBJ1-3, with unresolved D. Trimming cost V 1 base and J 0 bases, with 7 bases left between them. Germline CDR1 is SNHLY and CDR2 is FYNNEI. The CDR3 is made up of 15 amino acids. The CDR3 bases are TGTGCCAGCAGTGAAGAGAGGGCCTCTGGAAACACCATATATTTT. As protein: CASSEERASGNTIYF.

This clone was observed a handful of times. This chain's CDR3 is CASSTPLVGGETQYF. CDR3 nucleotides: TGTGCCAGTAGTACCCCACTTGTGGGCGGAGAGACCCAGTACTTC. This rearrangement joins TRBV19 to TRBJ2-5; D not resolved. The V gene's germline CDR1 is LNHDA and CDR2 SQIVND (reference sequence). V was trimmed by 4 bases and J by 4 bases, leaving 16 bases between them. The CDR3 spans 15 residues. The entire variable domain, with the rest obtained from reference TRBV19 and TRBJ2-5, is as follows: DGGITQSPKYLFRKEGQNVTLSCEQNLNHDAMYWYRQDPGQGLRLIYYSQIVNDFQKGDIAEGYSVSREKKESFPLTVTSAQKNPTAFYLCASSTPLVGGETQYFGPGTRLLVL.

The chain carries TRBV5-1 and TRBJ1-4; 8 bases match TRBD1. The CDR3 is made up of 17 amino acids. The J segment lost 0 bases and the V segment lost 2 bases, leaving 6 bases of the junction unmatched. The V gene's germline CDR1 is SGHRS and CDR2 YFSETQ. CDR3 sequence (DNA): TGCGCCAGCAGCTTCAGGGGACAGGTTACAACTAATGAAAAACTGTTTTTT. It is translated as CASSFRGQVTTNEKLFF.

This clone was seen more than once but under ten times. The CDR3 region has the DNA TGTGCCAGCAGCAATAGGACAACTGAAGCTTTCTTT. It translates to CASSNRTTEAFF. The rearrangement links TRBV7-9 to TRBJ1-1, with a tentative D call TRBD1 (5 bases). Germline V gene lookup returns CDR1 SEHNR and CDR2 FQNEAQ (reference sequence). CDR3 length: 12 residues. Between the trimmed V and J ends, which lost 5 bases and 5 bases, there was a span of 9 bases.

The V and J genes are TRBV29-1 and TRBJ1-1, with D possibly matching TRBD1 (6 bases). The V and J ends lost 3 bases and 1 base respectively, with 12 bases between them. Germline V gene lookup returns CDR1 SQVTM and CDR2 ANQGSEA. This CDR3 region has 14 residues. CDR3 in amino acids: CSVERQVRNTEAFF. Here the CDR3 DNA reads TGCAGCGTTGAGAGACAGGTCCGGAACACTGAAGCTTTCTTT.

The chain carries TRBV10-3 and TRBJ2-5, with 7 bases aligning to TRBD2. The CDR3 has 13 residues. CDR1 is ENHRY, CDR2 SYGVKD, per germline. The trim removed 7 bases at V and 5 bases at J, leaving 7 bases unmatched. CDR3 in DNA: TGTGCCATCATGCGGGAGTTTTCGGAGACCCAGTACTTC. This sequence encodes CAIMREFSETQYF.

The rearrangement uses TRBV7-9 and TRBJ2-7; D remains unclear. Trimming cost V 1 base and J 3 bases, with 4 bases left between them. Per germline, CDR1 SEHNR and CDR2 FQNEAQ (reference sequence). This CDR3 has 12 amino acids. DNA for the CDR3: TGTGCCAGCAGCTTAGGGAGCTACGAGCAGTACTTC. Amino acids: CASSLGSYEQYF.

The chain links TRBV2 to TRBJ1-1; D is undetermined. V lost 0 bases and J lost 7, with 9 bases in between. CDR3 length: 13 residues. Germline loops: CDR1 SNHLY, CDR2 FYNNEI. CDR3 loop: CASSEAEANEAFF. Written as DNA, the CDR3 is TGTGCCAGCAGTGAAGCTGAGGCCAATGAAGCTTTCTTT.

This clone came up once. This chain links TRBV6-1 with TRBJ1-2, with TRBD1 matching over 7 bases. Losses at the gene ends were 6 bases for V and 7 bases for J; bases not matched to a gene: 11. CDR3 length: 14 residues. Germline assignment: CDR1 MNHNS and CDR2 SASEGT. CDR3 coding DNA: TGTGCCAGCAGGTTGGGACAGCATGGTATTGGCTACACCTTC. Protein product: CASRLGQHGIGYTF.

The rearrangement joins TRBV18 to TRBJ1-6; 8 positions agree with TRBD1. CDR3 size: 13 residues. V lost 6 bases and J lost 18; bases outside the gene matches: 13. Germline V lookup: CDR1 KGHSH, CDR2 LQKENI. As DNA, the CDR3 is TGTGCCAGCTCCACAAAAGACAGGGGCGTCCACCACTTT. Encoded protein: CASSTKDRGVHHF.